The entry below describes one T cell receptor beta chain. Its cognate antigen is unknown. The sample contains more than one DNA sequence encoding this CDR3. The germline V gene has CDR1 SGHDT and CDR2 YYEEEE. The CDR3 runs 12 residues. V was pared by 4 bases and J by 3 bases, with 8 bases between. This entry is derived from a study of shared clonotypes between healthy human individuals. Study outcomes and limitations: Rarefaction analysis demonstrated incomplete sorted-subset sequencing notwithstanding large depth.

Every immunoSEQ plate was one replicate of a subset's evenly spread DNA. In the original analysis: Filtering differed because ImmunoSEQ produced junction-only sequences that carried no quality scores. Assay: immunoSEQ multiplex PCR; the TCRdb copy retains only in-frame clones and omits some. The DNA was the basis for D and trimming; V, J and clone size are from that table. This table has approximately 2,200,000 clones, approximately 94% appearing once. Naive CD8 cells comprised CD45RO-negative, CCR7-positively selected cells, excluding terminally differentiated effector memory CD45RA+ cells. The sequenced material came from naive CD8+ T cells from PBMCs. The V call is TRBV5-6, the J call TRBJ2-7; D not certain. The TCR was taken from a man between 18 and 35 years old in good health. Some clones in this sample may be carry-over from other donors' samples. The CDR3 spells CASSLGRYEQYF. The DNA of the CDR3 is TGTGCCAGCAGCCTCGGACGCTACGAGCAGTACTTC.